This record looks at one T cell receptor beta chain sequence and its context. This sample was taken from a study of blood T cell repertoires in COVID-19. The protocol was immunoSEQ multiplex PCR, while the TCRdb copy is restricted to in-frame clones and leaves out a portion. The sample lists 50,000 or so clones; over 75% were seen once. This CDR3 comprises 14 residues. V lost 0 bases, J lost 7 bases, and 12 bases lay in between. The germline gives CDR1 SNHLY, CDR2 FYNNEI. This chain links TRBV2 with TRBJ1-2; D is unresolved. The sequence was collected from a man aged 35 to 55 with active COVID-19. The specimen sequenced was peripheral blood. Here the CDR3 DNA reads TGTGCCAGCAGTGAAGCGCGGCAGGAGGGTGGCTACACCTTC. This sequence encodes CASSEARQEGGYTF.